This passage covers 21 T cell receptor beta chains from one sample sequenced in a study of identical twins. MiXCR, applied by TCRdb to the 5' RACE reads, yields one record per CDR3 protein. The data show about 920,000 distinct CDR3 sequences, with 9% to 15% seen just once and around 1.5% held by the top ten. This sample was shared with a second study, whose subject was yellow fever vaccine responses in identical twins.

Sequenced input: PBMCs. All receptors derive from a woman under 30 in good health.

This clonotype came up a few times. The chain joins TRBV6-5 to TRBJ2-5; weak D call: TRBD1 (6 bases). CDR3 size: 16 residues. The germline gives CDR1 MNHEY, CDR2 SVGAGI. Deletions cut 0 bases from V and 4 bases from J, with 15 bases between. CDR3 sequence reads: CASSYSRGINAETQYF. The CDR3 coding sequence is TGTGCCAGCAGTTACTCGAGGGGGATTAATGCAGAGACCCAGTACTTC.

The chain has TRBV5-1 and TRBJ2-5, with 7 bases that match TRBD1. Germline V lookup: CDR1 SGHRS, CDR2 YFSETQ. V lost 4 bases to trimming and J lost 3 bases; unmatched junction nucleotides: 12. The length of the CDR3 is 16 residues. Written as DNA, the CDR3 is TGCGCCAGCAGCAACTACCCGGGACAGAGAAAAGAGACCCAGTACTTC. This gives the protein CASSNYPGQRKETQYF.

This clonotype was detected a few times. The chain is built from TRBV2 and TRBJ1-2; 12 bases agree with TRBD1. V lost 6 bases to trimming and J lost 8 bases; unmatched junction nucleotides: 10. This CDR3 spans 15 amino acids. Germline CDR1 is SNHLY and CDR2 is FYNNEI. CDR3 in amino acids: CASSSPGQGARGYTF. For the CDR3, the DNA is TGTGCCAGCAGCTCCCCGGGACAGGGGGCCAGGGGCTACACCTTC.

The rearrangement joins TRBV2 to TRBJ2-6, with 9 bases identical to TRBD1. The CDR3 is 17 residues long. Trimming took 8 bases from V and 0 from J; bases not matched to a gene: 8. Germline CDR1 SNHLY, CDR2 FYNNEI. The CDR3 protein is CASEYTGGLSGANVLTF. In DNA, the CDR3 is TGTGCCAGCGAATATACAGGGGGCCTCTCTGGGGCCAACGTCCTGACTTTC. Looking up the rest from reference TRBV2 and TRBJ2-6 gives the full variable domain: EPEVTQTPSHQVTQMGQEVILRCVPISNHLYFYWYRQILGQKVEFLVSFYNNEISEKSEIFDDQFSVERPDGSNFTLKIRSTKLEDSAMYFCASEYTGGLSGANVLTFGAGSRLTVL.

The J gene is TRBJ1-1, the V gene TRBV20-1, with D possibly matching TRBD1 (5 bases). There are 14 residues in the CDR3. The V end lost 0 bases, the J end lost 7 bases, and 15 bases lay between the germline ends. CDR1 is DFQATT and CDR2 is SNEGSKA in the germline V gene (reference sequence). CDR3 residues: CSARDPRTSNEAFF. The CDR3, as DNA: TGCAGTGCTAGAGATCCCCGGACATCAAATGAAGCTTTCTTT.

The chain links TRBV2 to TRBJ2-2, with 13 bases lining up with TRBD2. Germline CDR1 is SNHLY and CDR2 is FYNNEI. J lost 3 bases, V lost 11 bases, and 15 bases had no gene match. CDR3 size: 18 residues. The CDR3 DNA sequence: TGTGCCTTCAGTAACCTACTAGCGGGAGGGCTTTACACCGGGGAGCTGTTTTTT. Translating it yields CAFSNLLAGGLYTGELFF.

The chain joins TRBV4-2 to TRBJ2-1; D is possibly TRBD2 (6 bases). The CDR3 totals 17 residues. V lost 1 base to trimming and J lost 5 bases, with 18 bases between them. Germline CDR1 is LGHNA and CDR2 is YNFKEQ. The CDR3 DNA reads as TGTGCCAGCAGCCAAGGTGTCTGGTCTAGCGACCACAATGAGCAGTTCTTC. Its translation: CASSQGVWSSDHNEQFF.

DNA of the CDR3: TGCGCCAGCAGCTGGAGACTAGCGGAGACCCAGTACTTC. Its protein is CASSWRLAETQYF. This sequence joins TRBV5-1 and TRBJ2-5; TRBD2 aligns across 8 bases. The V segment lost 3 bases and the J segment 5 bases; nucleotides outside the gene matches: 3. Germline CDR1 and CDR2: SGHRS and YFSETQ. This CDR3 region has 13 residues.

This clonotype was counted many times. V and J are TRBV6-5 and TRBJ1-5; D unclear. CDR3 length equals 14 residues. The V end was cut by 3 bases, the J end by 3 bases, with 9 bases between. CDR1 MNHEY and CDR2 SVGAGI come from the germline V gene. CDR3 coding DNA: TGTGCCAGCAGTTATTCAGGCTACAATCAGCCCCAGCATTTT. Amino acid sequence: CASSYSGYNQPQHF.

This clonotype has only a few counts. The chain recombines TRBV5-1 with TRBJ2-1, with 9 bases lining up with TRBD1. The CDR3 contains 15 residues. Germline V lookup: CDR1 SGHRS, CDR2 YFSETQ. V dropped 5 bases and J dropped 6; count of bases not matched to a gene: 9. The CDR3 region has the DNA TGCGCCAGCAGGCTCGGACAGGGGACACTCAATGAGCAGTTCTTC. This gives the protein CASRLGQGTLNEQFF.

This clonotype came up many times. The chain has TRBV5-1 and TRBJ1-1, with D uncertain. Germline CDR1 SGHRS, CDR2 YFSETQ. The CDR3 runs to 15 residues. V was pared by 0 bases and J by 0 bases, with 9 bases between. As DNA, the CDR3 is TGCGCCAGCAGCTTGGATGGCGTGATGAACACTGAAGCTTTCTTT. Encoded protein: CASSLDGVMNTEAFF.

In DNA form, the CDR3 reads TGCAGCTTTAGAGCGAACTACAATGAGCAGTTCTTC. Amino acids: CSFRANYNEQFF. This chain links TRBV29-1 with TRBJ2-1; no clear D gene. Trimming took off 8 bases at V and 3 bases at J, with 11 bases between the two ends. Germline V gives CDR1 SQVTM, CDR2 ANQGSEA. This CDR3 comprises 12 residues.

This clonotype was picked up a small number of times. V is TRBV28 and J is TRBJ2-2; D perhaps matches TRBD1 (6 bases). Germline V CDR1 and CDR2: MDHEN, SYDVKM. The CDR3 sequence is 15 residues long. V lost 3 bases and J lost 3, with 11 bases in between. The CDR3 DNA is TGTGCCAGCAGTTTGGGACACATGTACACCGGGGAGCTGTTTTTT. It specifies CASSLGHMYTGELFF.

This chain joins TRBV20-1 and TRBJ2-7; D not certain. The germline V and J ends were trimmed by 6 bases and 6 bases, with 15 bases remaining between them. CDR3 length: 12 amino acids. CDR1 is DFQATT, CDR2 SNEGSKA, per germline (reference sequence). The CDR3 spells CSARQSKGEQYF. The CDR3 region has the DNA TGCAGTGCCCGCCAGAGTAAGGGCGAGCAGTACTTC.

CDR3 nucleotides: TGTGCCAGCAGCACAGGGGCACCGGGTGAAAAACTGTTTTTT. It codes for CASSTGAPGEKLFF. This chain joins TRBV7-9 and TRBJ1-4; 7 nucleotides line up with TRBD1. V gave up 5 bases and J gave up 7 bases; unmatched junction bases: 7. Germline V gene sequence: CDR1 SEHNR, CDR2 FQNEAQ (reference sequence). CDR3 length: 14 residues.

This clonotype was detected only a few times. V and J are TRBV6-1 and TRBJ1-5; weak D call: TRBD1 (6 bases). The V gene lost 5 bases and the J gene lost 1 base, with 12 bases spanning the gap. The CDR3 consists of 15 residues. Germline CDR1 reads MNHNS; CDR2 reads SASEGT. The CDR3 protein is CASSSGTTSNQPQHF. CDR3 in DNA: TGTGCCAGCAGTAGCGGGACAACGAGCAATCAGCCCCAGCATTTT.

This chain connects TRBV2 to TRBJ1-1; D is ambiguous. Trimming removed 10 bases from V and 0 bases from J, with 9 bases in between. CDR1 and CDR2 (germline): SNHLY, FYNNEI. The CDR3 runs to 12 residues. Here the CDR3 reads CATSSMNTEAFF. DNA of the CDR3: TGTGCCACCTCGAGTATGAACACTGAAGCTTTCTTT. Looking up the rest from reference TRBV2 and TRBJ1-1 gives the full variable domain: EPEVTQTPSHQVTQMGQEVILRCVPISNHLYFYWYRQILGQKVEFLVSFYNNEISEKSEIFDDQFSVERPDGSNFTLKIRSTKLEDSAMYFCATSSMNTEAFFGQGTRLTVV.

CDR3: CASSPESASYNSPLHF. The CDR3 DNA sequence: TGTGCCAGCTCACCAGAATCTGCGTCCTATAATTCACCCCTCCACTTT. The chain recombines TRBV18 with TRBJ1-6, with unresolved D. This CDR3 spans 16 amino acids. V shed 2 bases and J shed 1 base, with 9 bases lying between them. Germline values: CDR1 KGHSH, CDR2 LQKENI.

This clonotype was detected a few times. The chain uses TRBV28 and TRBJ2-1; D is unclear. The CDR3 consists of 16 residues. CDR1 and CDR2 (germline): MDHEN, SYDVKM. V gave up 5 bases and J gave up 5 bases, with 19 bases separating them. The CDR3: CASSPPFAEPNNEQFF. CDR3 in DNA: TGTGCCAGCAGTCCTCCCTTTGCAGAGCCCAACAATGAGCAGTTCTTC.

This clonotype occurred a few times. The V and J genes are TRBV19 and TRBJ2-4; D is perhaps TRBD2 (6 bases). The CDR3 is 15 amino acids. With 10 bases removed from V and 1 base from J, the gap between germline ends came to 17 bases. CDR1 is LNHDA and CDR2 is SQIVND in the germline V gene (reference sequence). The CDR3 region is CATTPNLAAKNIQYF. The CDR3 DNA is TGTGCCACCACACCCAACCTAGCGGCCAAAAACATTCAGTACTTC.

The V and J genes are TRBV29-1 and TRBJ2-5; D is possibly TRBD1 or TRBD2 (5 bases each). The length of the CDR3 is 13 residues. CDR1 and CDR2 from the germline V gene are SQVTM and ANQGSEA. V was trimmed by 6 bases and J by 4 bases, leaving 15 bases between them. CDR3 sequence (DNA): TGCAGCGTCACGGGACGGTTTTTAGAGACCCAGTACTTC. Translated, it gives CSVTGRFLETQYF.